This is a list of T cell receptor beta chains from one sample in a study of T cells in localized non-small cell lung cancer. The repertoire was sequenced with immunoSEQ multiplex PCR; TCRdb's copy has only in-frame clones and lacks some. The table has some 2,500 clones, roughly 24% seen once. The sequencing here drew on lung tumor tissue, taken before any cancer treatment. These receptors came from a male donor at least 60 years old with stage I lung adenocarcinoma. Both conserved end residues are part of each CDR3. A D gene is named only where the DNA matches it firmly. Not every row has a clone size; where given, it reads once, few, many or a size class.

NA	TRBV5-1	TRBD1	TRBJ2-7	TGCGCCAGCAGAGGACAGGCGAGCTCCTACGAGCAGTACTTC	CASRGQASSYEQYF
few	TRBV19	NA	TRBJ1-5	TGTGCCAGTAGTAGTAGGCAGGTCCTCAATCAGCCCCAGCATTTT	CASSSRQVLNQPQHF
few	TRBV11-3	TRBD1	TRBJ1-1	TGTGCCAGCAGCTTTGACAGGGTGAACACTGAAGCTTTCTTT	CASSFDRVNTEAFF
once	TRBV29-1	TRBD2	TRBJ2-3	TGCAGCGTTCGGACTAGCGGAGATACGCAGTATTTT	CSVRTSGDTQYF
NA	TRBV10-2	NA	TRBJ2-6	TGCGCCAGCAGTGAGAGGACAGGAGGGGGGGCTGGGGCCAACGTCCTGACTTTC	CASSERTGGGAGANVLTF
few	TRBV11-3	TRBD1	TRBJ2-5	TGTGCCAGCAGCTTTTTACAGGGGGATCAAGAGACCCAGTACTTC	CASSFLQGDQETQYF
few	TRBV28	NA	TRBJ1-2	TGTGCCAGCATCGGTTATAACTATGGCTACACCTTC	CASIGYNYGYTF
NA	TRBV18	TRBD2	TRBJ2-1	TGTGCCAGCTCACTTCGGACTAGCAATTACAATGAGCAGTTCTTC	CASSLRTSNYNEQFF
NA	TRBV11-3	TRBD2	TRBJ2-1	TGTGCCAGCAGCTTGGGACTAGCGGGCCCCAATGAGCAGTTCTTC	CASSLGLAGPNEQFF
medium-sized	TRBV11-3	TRBD2	TRBJ2-1	TGTGCCAGCAGCTTAATCGCGAGCGGGGGGTACAATGAGCAGTTCTTC	CASSLIASGGYNEQFF
few	TRBV5-1	NA	TRBJ2-2	TGCGCCAGCAGCTTTTTAGGGGAATCGTACACCGGGGAGCTGTTTTTT	CASSFLGESYTGELFF
NA	TRBV9	TRBD1	TRBJ2-2	TGTGCCAGCAGCAGACACCGGACAGGGACCACCGGGGAGCTGTTTTTT	CASSRHRTGTTGELFF
medium-sized	TRBV6-8	NA	TRBJ1-1	TGTGCCAGCACCAAGCTGTCGGCCACTGAAGCTTTCTTT	CASTKLSATEAFF
NA	TRBV28	NA	TRBJ2-2	TGTGCCAGCACCCCCCCCAGCCGTAGGAGCACCGGGGAGCTGTTTTTT	CASTPPSRRSTGELFF
NA	TRBV19	NA	TRBJ1-2	TGTGCCAGTATGGAGGAGCGGACAGTAAACTATGGCTACACCTTC	CASMEERTVNYGYTF
NA	TRBV18	TRBD1	TRBJ1-5	TGTGCCAGCTCACCGGACAGGCATAGCAATCAGCCCCAGCATTTT	CASSPDRHSNQPQHF
NA	TRBV5-1	TRBD1	TRBJ2-7	TGCGCCAGCAGCTTTGCAGGGGGCTCCTACGAGCAGTACTTC	CASSFAGGSYEQYF
NA	TRBV28	NA	TRBJ2-5	TGTGCCAGCAGTCCCGGGGGGCGGGAAGAGACCCAGTACTTC	CASSPGGREETQYF
NA	TRBV18	NA	TRBJ1-2	TGTGCCAGCTCACGAGATTCCGGGACTGTTTTTGGCTACACCTTC	CASSRDSGTVFGYTF
medium-sized	TRBV11-3	TRBD1	TRBJ2-2	TGTGCCAGCAGCTCGGCCGGGACAGGGGGCGAAGAGCTGTTTTTT	CASSSAGTGGEELFF
NA	TRBV6-8	TRBD1	TRBJ1-6	TGTGCCAGCAGTGGAGGACAGGGTTCGGCTTCACCCCTCCACTTT	CASSGGQGSASPLHF
NA	TRBV5-1	TRBD1	TRBJ2-5	TGCGCCAGCAGACGACAGGGGGCGGAAGAGACCCAGTACTTC	CASRRQGAEETQYF
medium-sized	TRBV6-8	NA	TRBJ1-2	TGTGCCAGCAGTTACTTAACGACGGCTAACTATGGCTACACCTTC	CASSYLTTANYGYTF
NA	TRBV18	NA	TRBJ1-1	TGTGCCAGCTCACCAGTAACCGGACGATCGAACACTGAAGCTTTCTTT	CASSPVTGRSNTEAFF
NA	TRBV28	NA	TRBJ1-2	TGTGCCAGCGAGCAGGGGTTTAACTATGGCTACACCTTC	CASEQGFNYGYTF
NA	TRBV5-1	NA	TRBJ2-5	TGCGCCAGCAGCTTAAGGGTTGGGGTACAAGAGACCCAGTACTTC	CASSLRVGVQETQYF
medium-sized	TRBV11-3	NA	TRBJ1-1	TGTGCCAGCAGCTCCGGGTCTCCTTTGAACACTGAAGCTTTCTTT	CASSSGSPLNTEAFF
once	TRBV18	NA	TRBJ1-2	TGTGCCAGCTCACCGGACGGTACTAACTATGGCTACACCTTC	CASSPDGTNYGYTF
NA	TRBV18	NA	TRBJ1-2	TGTGCCAGCTCACCAGATGGCAACTATGGCTACACCTTC	CASSPDGNYGYTF
NA	TRBV9	TRBD2	TRBJ2-1	TGTGCCAGCAGCGGGGCGGGGGTCTACAATGAGCAGTTCTTC	CASSGAGVYNEQFF
NA	TRBV15	TRBD1	TRBJ2-1	TGTGCCACCGGCAGCGTACCGGGACAGACTGCCGATGAGCAGTTCTTC	CATGSVPGQTADEQFF
once	TRBV28	NA	TRBJ1-3	TGTGCCAGCAGTTTTTCGCGGGGCACCATATATTTT	CASSFSRGTIYF
NA	TRBV6-7	NA	TRBJ2-6	TGTGCCAGCAGTCTACTGATGTATTTACAAAGTCGGGCCAACGTCCTGACTTTC	CASSLLMYLQSRANVLTF
few	TRBV9	NA	TRBJ1-5	TGTGCCAGCAGCGGAAGCCCCGGGCCTACAGCGGATCAGCCCCAGCATTTT	CASSGSPGPTADQPQHF
few	TRBV29-1	TRBD2	TRBJ2-3	TGCAGCGTTGAGCCTCTAGCGGGGGGGCCACGTTGGGATACGCAGTATTTT	CSVEPLAGGPRWDTQYF
NA	TRBV28	NA	TRBJ1-5	TGTGCCAGCAGTTTGCCGCAACCCCAGCCCCAGCATTTT	CASSLPQPQPQHF
NA	TRBV9	TRBD1	TRBJ1-6	TGTGCCAGCAACCCGACAGGGGGGGCTTCACCCCTCCACTTT	CASNPTGGASPLHF
few	TRBV6-8	NA	TRBJ1-2	TGTGCCAGCAGTTACACGGGGGCGACCTATGGCTACACCTTC	CASSYTGATYGYTF
few	TRBV6-8	NA	TRBJ2-2	TGTGCCAGCAGCCATCGATCACTAGGGGTCGGGGAGCTGTTTTTT	CASSHRSLGVGELFF
once	TRBV28	NA	TRBJ1-5	TGTGCCAGCTCCGAGGACGCCCAGCCCCAGCATTTT	CASSEDAQPQHF
few	TRBV30	TRBD1	TRBJ1-2	TGTGCCTGGAGTGTTCTCTTAACAGGGGGACTAAACTATGGCTACACCTTC	CAWSVLLTGGLNYGYTF
few	TRBV7-5	NA	TRBJ2-5	TGTGCCAGCAGCTTCCTACAGGGGAGGGGGGAGACCCAGTACTTC	CASSFLQGRGETQYF
few	TRBV6-8	TRBD1	TRBJ1-5	TGTGCCAGCAGCCTACTCCCGGGACAGGTGGGGAATCAGCCCCAGCATTTT	CASSLLPGQVGNQPQHF
NA	TRBV11-3	NA	TRBJ1-6	TGTGCCAGCAGGTCGGGGCTTGACAATTCACCCCTCCACTTT	CASRSGLDNSPLHF
once	TRBV23-1	NA	TRBJ2-1	TGCGCCAGCAGCCAAGACCCCACTAGTAGTGAGCAGTTCTTC	CASSQDPTSSEQFF
NA	TRBV23-1	NA	TRBJ2-7	TGCGCCAGCAGCTTGTACGGGCCCTACGAGCAGTACTTC	CASSLYGPYEQYF
few	TRBV11-3	NA	TRBJ1-1	TGTGCCAGCAGCTTCACAGGAGGGAACACTGAAGCTTTCTTT	CASSFTGGNTEAFF